The rows below give T cell receptor beta chains drawn from one sample of a study of beta chain features in type 1 diabetes. Assay: immunoSEQ multiplex PCR; the TCRdb copy retains only in-frame clones and omits some. The repertoire consists of around 500,000 clones, with over 10% occurring once and the leading ten covering less than 0.06%. Sequencing used naive CD4+ T cells from blood. The receptors were sampled from a woman between 18 and 29 years old in good health. The CDR3 runs from the conserved cysteine through the conserved F or W. The D gene is left open where the match is weak. The size of a clone is reported for some rows only, either as once, few or many, or as a class for expanded clones.

>TRBV5-1|.|few|TRBJ2-3
TGCGCCAGCAGCTTACTGACGGCTGGCACAGATACGCAGTATTTT
CASSLLTAGTDTQYF
>TRBV5-4|.|few|TRBJ2-5
TGTGCCAGCAGCGTCGGGAGTGGGGGAGAGACCCAGTACTTC
CASSVGSGGETQYF
>TRBV30|TRBD1|.|TRBJ2-7
TGTGCCTGGAAGGGAGTGCAGGGGGCCTACGAGCAGTACTTC
CAWKGVQGAYEQYF
>TRBV29-1|.|.|TRBJ1-2
TGCAGCGTTGAGGCTTTTACAGGGACGGGCTATGGCTACACCTTC
CSVEAFTGTGYGYTF
>TRBV11-1|TRBD2|.|TRBJ2-7
TGTGCCAGCAGTCAGCGGGAGATCTCCTACGAGCAGTACTTC
CASSQREISYEQYF
>TRBV7-2|.|few|TRBJ2-3
TGTGCCAGCCCCTTGGCCAGTTCAGATACGCAGTATTTT
CASPLASSDTQYF
>TRBV9|TRBD1|few|TRBJ2-1
TGTGCCAGCAGCGCTAGACAGGGGACAGAGTACAATGAGCAGTTCTTC
CASSARQGTEYNEQFF
>TRBV4-3|.|.|TRBJ1-5
TGCGCCAGCAGCCAAGATAGGGGATATCAGCCCCAGCATTTT
CASSQDRGYQPQHF
>TRBV5-1|TRBD2|few|TRBJ2-5
TGCGCCAGCAGCTTGGCCGGGCTAGCGGAAGAGACCCAGTACTTC
CASSLAGLAEETQYF
>TRBV27|.|.|TRBJ1-5
TGTGCCAGCAGTTTCAGGGTAGGGCAGCCCCAGCATTTT
CASSFRVGQPQHF
>TRBV7-2|TRBD2|once|TRBJ2-5
TGTGCCAGCAGCTTTTTTGACGGGAGGGTCAGGGAGACCCAGTACTTC
CASSFFDGRVRETQYF
>TRBV7-3|TRBD2|few|TRBJ2-7
TGTGCCAGCAGCTTAGGGACTAGCGGGAGCTACGAGCTGTACTTC
CASSLGTSGSYELYF
>TRBV7-2|.|.|TRBJ2-1
TGTGCCAGCAAGAGGGGCGGAAGCGGCCACAATGAGCAGTTCTTC
CASKRGGSGHNEQFF
>TRBV28|TRBD1|.|TRBJ2-3
TGTGCCAGCAGTCCGTTGGGACAGGGGAGCGTCACAGATACGCAGTATTTT
CASSPLGQGSVTDTQYF
>TRBV12-5|TRBD1|few|TRBJ1-5
TGTGCTAGTGGTTTGGGGACAGGGGAGGATCAGCCCCAGCATTTT
CASGLGTGEDQPQHF
>TRBV11-3|.|.|TRBJ2-3
TGTGCCAGCAGCTTCCTGGGCACAGATACGCAGTATTTT
CASSFLGTDTQYF
>TRBV7-8|.|.|TRBJ2-2
TGTGCCAGCAGCTCACATGATTACTCCGGGGAGCTGTTTTTT
CASSSHDYSGELFF
>TRBV28|TRBD1|few|TRBJ1-6
TGTGCCAGCAGGCGTCAGGGGGGGAATAATTCACCCCTCCACTTT
CASRRQGGNNSPLHF
>TRBV5-4|TRBD1|.|TRBJ1-6
TGTGCCAGCACCTTCCCGGGACAGGCTAATTCACCCCTCCACTTT
CASTFPGQANSPLHF
>TRBV7-9|TRBD1|few|TRBJ2-1
TGTGCCAGCAGCTACCGGGACAGCTACAATGAGCAGTTCTTC
CASSYRDSYNEQFF
>TRBV7-2|TRBD1|.|TRBJ1-3
TGTGCCAGCAGCATCCGACAGGGTAGGGGTTCTGGAAACACCATATATTTT
CASSIRQGRGSGNTIYF
>TRBV27|TRBD2|.|TRBJ2-4
TGTGCCAGCAGTCCAGGACTAGCGGGAGTAGCCAAAAACATTCAGTACTTC
CASSPGLAGVAKNIQYF
>TRBV7-9|.|few|TRBJ2-1
TGTGCCAGCAGACGGGCTGGGGAATACAATGAGCAGTTCTTC
CASRRAGEYNEQFF
>TRBV4-1|.|once|TRBJ2-2
TGCGCCAGCAGCGGGGCCAACACCGGGGAGCTGTTTTTT
CASSGANTGELFF
>TRBV7-2|.|.|TRBJ1-2
TGTGCCAGCAGCTCGGGCAGGAGCTATGGCTACACCTTC
CASSSGRSYGYTF
>TRBV27|TRBD1|.|TRBJ1-4
TGTGCCAGCAGGTCCGGGACAGGGTCAACTAATGAAAAACTGTTTTTT
CASRSGTGSTNEKLFF
>TRBV15|.|.|TRBJ2-3
TGTGCCACCAGCAGACCTCCCCCATCGGATACGCAGTATTTT
CATSRPPPSDTQYF
>TRBV7-2|.|.|TRBJ1-1
TGTGCCAGCAGCTTAGCGCGAGGTCCGAACACTGAAGCTTTCTTT
CASSLARGPNTEAFF
>TRBV19|.|few|TRBJ1-2
TGTGCCAGTAGTATACGGGAATACTATGGCTACACCTTC
CASSIREYYGYTF